The 9 T cell receptor beta chains presented below share a single source sample, sequenced in a study of CD8 T cells in Susac syndrome. Random-hexamer reverse transcription was applied to roughly 0.45 to 1 ug RNA. Using its own MiXCR run on the immunoSEQ multiplex PCR reads, TCRdb lists one record per CDR3 protein. Here the sample spans about 130,000 distinct CDR3 sequences, about 93% being singletons. The source material was CD8+ T cells from PBMCs. These receptors all stem from a human donor with multiple sclerosis.

This chain joins TRBV5-8 and TRBJ2-6, with D tentatively TRBD1 (5 bases). V gave up 0 bases and J gave up 0 bases, with 10 bases separating them. The CDR3 extends over 17 amino acids. The germline gives CDR1 SGHTS, CDR2 YDEGEE. In DNA, the CDR3 is TGTGCCAGCAGCTTGGGACAGATGCTCTCTGGGGCCAACGTCCTGACTTTC. It encodes CASSLGQMLSGANVLTF.

This clonotype has only one observation. CDR3: CASSHAGQPYGYTF. DNA of the CDR3: TGTGCCAGCAGCCATGCTGGACAGCCCTATGGCTACACCTTC. The chain links TRBV3-1 to TRBJ1-2; D perhaps matches TRBD1 (6 bases). The CDR3 totals 14 residues. V gave up 3 bases and J gave up 4 bases, with 12 bases separating them. Germline CDR1 LGHDT, CDR2 YNNKEL (reference sequence).

The chain joins TRBV7-9 to TRBJ1-1; D is unresolved. The CDR3 totals 15 residues. CDR1 SEHNR and CDR2 FQNEAQ come from the germline V gene (reference sequence). Trimming removed 1 base from V and 0 bases from J, with 9 bases in between. CDR3 loop: CASSLDVGVNTEAFF. CDR3 DNA sequence: TGTGCCAGCAGCTTAGATGTGGGCGTGAACACTGAAGCTTTCTTT. Looking up the rest from reference TRBV7-9 and TRBJ1-1 gives the full variable domain: DTGVSQNPRHKITKRGQNVTFRCDPISEHNRLYWYRQTLGQGPEFLTYFQNEAQLEKSRLLSDRFSAERPKGSFSTLEIQRTEQGDSAMYLCASSLDVGVNTEAFFGQGTRLTVV.

V usage is TRBV30 and J usage is TRBJ1-4; the D gene is possibly TRBD1 (6 bases). Germline V gives CDR1 GTSNPN, CDR2 SVGIG (reference sequence). The CDR3 is made up of 15 amino acids. V was shortened by 0 bases and J by 7 bases, with 15 bases between the two germline ends. The CDR3: CAWSVLGGGGEKLFF. CDR3 in DNA: TGTGCCTGGAGTGTACTGGGGGGCGGCGGTGAAAAACTGTTTTTT. Full variable domain (outside the CDR3, taken from reference TRBV30 and TRBJ1-4): SQTIHQWPATLVQPVGSPLSLECTVEGTSNPNLYWYRQAAGRGLQLLFYSVGIGQISSEVPQNLSASRPQDRQFILSSKKLLLSDSGFYLCAWSVLGGGGEKLFFGSGTQLSVL.

This clonotype turned up a few times. J is TRBJ2-1 and V is TRBV4-3; D not certain. Germline CDR1 is LGHNA and CDR2 is YSLEER. The V end lost 0 bases, the J end lost 5 bases, and 11 bases lay between the germline ends. The CDR3 is made up of 15 amino acids. This CDR3 reads CASSQDQNYNNEQFF. CDR3 sequence (DNA): TGCGCCAGCAGCCAAGATCAAAACTACAACAATGAGCAGTTCTTC.

J is TRBJ1-3 and V is TRBV7-9; D is unclear. This CDR3 has 14 amino acids. The germline V and J ends were trimmed by 8 bases and 4 bases, with 15 bases remaining between them. From germline, CDR1 is SEHNR and CDR2 FQNEAQ (reference sequence). CDR3 in DNA: TGTGCCAGCTCCCGTGTTATCGGAGGAAACACCATATATTTT. Translation gives CASSRVIGGNTIYF.

This chain connects TRBV13 to TRBJ2-1, with TRBD1 matching over 9 bases. The V segment lost 9 bases and the J segment 1 base; nucleotides outside the gene matches: 4. CDR1 and CDR2 from the germline V gene are PRHDT and FYEKMQ (reference sequence). The CDR3 runs to 14 residues. CDR3 DNA: TGTGCCAGTTCCGGACAGGGGTCCTACAATGAGCAGTTCTTC. This sequence encodes CASSGQGSYNEQFF.

This chain joins TRBV29-1 and TRBJ1-2; D ambiguous. Per the germline V gene, CDR1 is SQVTM and CDR2 is ANQGSEA. The CDR3 covers 11 residues. The ends were cut back, 3 bases at V and 5 bases at J, with 7 bases in the middle. This chain's CDR3 is CSVDEAYGYTF. In DNA form, the CDR3 reads TGCAGCGTTGACGAGGCGTATGGCTACACCTTC. Looking up the rest from reference TRBV29-1 and TRBJ1-2 gives the full variable domain: SAVISQKPSRDICQRGTSLTIQCQVDSQVTMMFWYRQQPGQSLTLIATANQGSEATYESGFVIDKFPISRPNLTFSTLTVSNMSPEDSSIYLCSVDEAYGYTFGSGTRLTVV.

This clonotype was observed a few times. The rearrangement joins TRBV27 to TRBJ2-5; TRBD2 aligns across 14 bases. Trimming cost V 5 bases and J 4 bases; bases outside gene matches: 3. The germline V gene encodes CDR1 MNHEY and CDR2 SMNVEV (reference sequence). This CDR3 has 15 residues. CDR3 in amino acids: CASSRLAGGGETQYF. DNA of the CDR3: TGTGCCAGCAGTAGACTAGCGGGAGGGGGAGAGACCCAGTACTTC.